This TCR beta chain originates from a study of T cell responses to AZD1222 COVID-19 vaccine (dated by TCRdb to about 2021). About the study as a whole: AZD1222 recipients with second doses at about 4 weeks or about 12 weeks were pooled, because spike-specific TCR depth and breadth did not differ between schedules. TCR sequencing was performed for roughly 250 trial participants, of whom about 200 were given two doses of AZD1222 and roughly 25 were given two doses of MenACWY control vaccine. Trial participants were enrolled by age into subgroups of 18-55, 56-69 and 70-plus years, and around 150, 28 and 57 TCR-sequenced participants, respectively, were included in these subgroups.

Results and caveats for the whole study, not just this receptor: After two AZD1222 doses, both the breadth and the depth of spike-specific TCRs were significantly higher than at day 0 and than in MenACWY recipients. Nearly half of unique spike-specific TCRs reportedly recognized epitopes outside regions mutated in the B.1.351 and B.1.1.7 variants. Participants were mostly white British and included more females than males, and it was suggested by the authors that clonal diversity may have been underestimated. In the small 56-69-year group, the increase in depth fell short of significance, most likely because of low power. No day 14 peak-response samples were available, so repertoires were characterized only after the peak T cell response. Conclusions about previously exposed vaccinees were limited because only six or seven AZD1222 recipients were SARS-CoV-2 seropositive at baseline. Vaccine-associated CD4 TCRs spanned the whole spike protein, with dominant responses in regions 160-218 and 743-854.

The CDR3 regions of human TCRbeta chains were subjected to immunosequencing. The paper's processing steps were these. TCRs in the repertoires were compared against a reference library of SARS-CoV-2-specific TCRs that had been generated with the MIRA antigen-specificity platform. Breadth meant the fraction of unique TCRs that were SARS-CoV-2-associated, whereas depth meant the fraction of total T cells that were SARS-CoV-2-associated. Using the MIRA data, each spike-specific TCR was assigned both to the spike region to which the TCR was reactive and to a CD4 or CD8 class. Log10-transformed breadth and depth values were compared by one-way ANOVA with Sidak's multiple comparisons tests. The source is immuneACCESS, and TCRdb retained only in-frame sequences with V and J called. Part of the clones is not carried over; for the studies checked, unresolved V genes explain less than half of this, and the remainder is unexplained. V, J and clone size are those of that table, while D and trimming were read from the DNA. This sample is represented by more than 100,000 clones; roughly nine tenths of them were singletons. Clones ranked in the top ten supply 2.4% of the sample.

This clone was detected once. No cognate antigen has been identified for it. Base qualities were left out, and no much larger clone turns up one base away. CDR3 length: 16 amino acids, cysteine to phenylalanine. Only CDR3 DNA remains: 48 bases, in frame from the first base. V and J are trimmed by 4 bases and 6 bases, and the gene matches miss 6 bases of the junction. The CDR1 and CDR2 encoded by the germline V gene are KGHDR and SFDVKD. The label giving this sample's time point can be read as: baseline before first vaccination. Vaccinee samples were obtained from the UK trials COV001 and COV002, which included a single-blind randomized controlled phase 2/3 trial of AZD1222 (ChAdOx1 nCoV-19) in healthy adults. Trial participant PBMC samples were collected at day 0 and day 28 after the second dose for TCRbeta chain sequencing.

The sequencing here drew on peripheral blood, taken on day 0 of AZD1222 vaccination. This receptor was taken from an adult in good health. Recombination joined TRBV24-1 with TRBJ2-5, with TRBD2 identical over 14 junction bases. The bases are TGTGCCACCAGTGAACACGGGACTAGCGGGAGTAAGACCCAGTACTTC. Translation gives CATSEHGTSGSKTQYF.